Presented here are 23 T cell receptor beta chains from one specimen sequenced in a study of blood T cell repertoires in COVID-19. Method: immunoSEQ multiplex PCR; TCRdb's copy keeps in-frame clones and lacks some. The sample records 150,000 or so clones, roughly 85% being singletons. Specimen: PBMCs or T cells enriched from blood (not recorded which). The receptor set was obtained from a man in his sixties who had recovered from COVID-19.

This clone was seen a few times. The CDR3 loop reads CASSPRGYTGELFF. The CDR3 region has the DNA TGTGCCAGCAGCCCGAGGGGGTACACCGGGGAGCTGTTTTTT. This chain connects TRBV7-2 to TRBJ2-2; tentative D call: TRBD1 (6 bases). CDR1 is SGHTA, CDR2 FQGNSA, per germline. V lost 5 bases, J lost 3 bases, and 10 bases lay in between. This CDR3 is built from 14 residues.

This clone was found a few times. The gene calls are TRBV5-6 and TRBJ2-5, with D maybe TRBD1 (6 bases). The length of the CDR3 is 14 residues. Germline-derived CDR1 and CDR2 are SGHDT and YYEEEE. Trimming shortened V by 0 bases and J by 2 bases, and 8 bases separated the two germline ends. DNA of the CDR3: TGTGCCAGCAGCTTGGGCAGGGGTCAAGAGACCCAGTACTTC. Translation gives CASSLGRGQETQYF.

The chain recombines TRBV7-6 with TRBJ1-5; no firm D call. V lost 1 base to trimming and J lost 3 bases, with 13 bases between them. This CDR3 contains 16 residues. Germline V gene lookup returns CDR1 SGHVS and CDR2 FNYEAQ. DNA for the CDR3: TGTGCCAGCAGCTTAGGAATGAGCTCCCTCAATCAGCCCCAGCATTTT. Amino acid sequence: CASSLGMSSLNQPQHF.

The chain couples TRBV11-3 to TRBJ2-2; D is perhaps TRBD2 (6 bases). Germline CDR1 and CDR2: SGHNT and YENEEA. Trimming shortened V by 1 base and J by 4 bases, and 10 bases separated the two germline ends. CDR3 length equals 15 residues. The CDR3 here is CASSLGDFSTGELFF. The CDR3 nucleotides read TGTGCCAGCAGCTTAGGGGACTTTTCCACCGGGGAGCTGTTTTTT.

The chain uses TRBV11-2 and TRBJ2-7; possible D gene TRBD1, 6 bases. V was trimmed by 6 bases and J by 0 bases, leaving 15 bases between them. Germline CDR1 and CDR2: SGHAT and FQNNGV. The CDR3 loop spans 15 amino acids. CDR3 protein: CASSPQGSSSYEQYF. Here the CDR3 DNA reads TGTGCCAGCAGTCCTCAGGGGTCGAGCTCCTACGAGCAGTACTTC.

The chain has TRBV19 and TRBJ1-4; TRBD1 matches at 11 bases. Trimming took 5 bases from V and 4 from J; bases not matched to a gene: 6. The CDR3 extends over 16 amino acids. In germline, CDR1 is LNHDA, CDR2 SQIVND (reference sequence). The CDR3 is CASSPRTGGVNEKLFF. For the CDR3, the DNA is TGTGCCAGTAGTCCCCGGACAGGGGGCGTTAATGAAAAACTGTTTTTT.

This clone was observed a few times. The chain couples TRBV9 to TRBJ2-1; D is possibly TRBD2 (6 bases). The V and J ends lost 3 bases and 10 bases respectively, with 11 bases between them. The V gene's germline CDR1 is SGDLS and CDR2 YYNGEE. The CDR3 consists of 12 residues. CDR3 residues: CASSGTSREQFF. The CDR3 nucleotides read TGTGCCAGCAGCGGTACTAGCAGGGAGCAGTTCTTC.

The rearrangement links TRBV2 to TRBJ1-5; D remains ambiguous. V lost 2 bases and J 1 base, leaving 15 bases between the germline ends. This CDR3 comprises 17 residues. Germline loops: CDR1 SNHLY, CDR2 FYNNEI. The DNA for the CDR3 is TGTGCCAGCAGTGAAAAGGTGGGAGGAGGAAGCAATCAGCCCCAGCATTTT. Its protein is CASSEKVGGGSNQPQHF.

The chain has TRBV29-1 and TRBJ1-5; TRBD1 aligns across 7 bases. The CDR3 is 13 amino acids. CDR1 is SQVTM, CDR2 ANQGSEA, per germline. Trimming removed 4 bases from V and 1 base from J; junction bases left unmatched: 1. CDR3 amino acids: CSVGGQSNQPQHF. CDR3 bases: TGCAGCGTTGGGGGACAGAGCAATCAGCCCCAGCATTTT.

The gene calls are TRBV11-2 and TRBJ1-5; D is possibly TRBD1 (6 bases). V dropped 2 bases and J dropped 6 bases, with 14 bases sitting between them. Germline CDR1 SGHAT, CDR2 FQNNGV. The CDR3 extends over 15 amino acids. The CDR3 sequence is CASSLSGEGSQPQHF. In DNA, the CDR3 is TGTGCCAGCAGCTTATCAGGGGAGGGGAGTCAGCCCCAGCATTTT.

The chain employs TRBV19 and TRBJ2-5; D call uncertain. V shed 7 bases and J shed 4 bases, with 13 bases lying between them. The CDR3 runs to 13 residues. Germline V gene lookup returns CDR1 LNHDA and CDR2 SQIVND (reference sequence). The CDR3 loop reads CASTPTGGETQYF. Here the CDR3 DNA reads TGTGCCAGTACCCCCACCGGTGGAGAGACCCAGTACTTC. Drawing the rest from reference TRBV19 and TRBJ2-5, the complete variable domain is DGGITQSPKYLFRKEGQNVTLSCEQNLNHDAMYWYRQDPGQGLRLIYYSQIVNDFQKGDIAEGYSVSREKKESFPLTVTSAQKNPTAFYLCASTPTGGETQYFGPGTRLLVL.

The chain employs TRBV11-2 and TRBJ1-2, with a tentative D call TRBD1 (5 bases). V was shortened by 3 bases and J by 5 bases, with 16 bases between the two germline ends. The CDR3 spans 15 residues. Germline-derived CDR1 and CDR2 are SGHAT and FQNNGV. The CDR3, as DNA: TGTGCCAGCAGCTTCGATTCAGGGACTCTTTATGGCTACACCTTC. It encodes CASSFDSGTLYGYTF.

The chain carries TRBV13 and TRBJ2-1, with TRBD2 as a possible D gene (5 bases). The CDR3 consists of 14 residues. Germline V gene sequence: CDR1 PRHDT, CDR2 FYEKMQ (reference sequence). V gave up 5 bases and J gave up 0 bases, with 8 bases separating them. This chain's CDR3 is CASSGGSSYNEQFF. In DNA, the CDR3 is TGTGCCAGCAGCGGAGGAAGCTCCTACAATGAGCAGTTCTTC.

This chain uses TRBV14 with TRBJ2-7, with D possibly being TRBD2 (6 bases). The germline CDR1 and CDR2 sequences are SGHDN and FVKESK. The CDR3 extends over 12 amino acids. V was clipped by 1 base and J by 10 bases, with 11 bases between them. The CDR3 DNA sequence: TGTGCCAGCAGCCAAGGCGGGGTTCACCAGTACTTC. Its protein is CASSQGGVHQYF.

V is TRBV9 and J is TRBJ1-3, with 7 bases fitting TRBD1. This CDR3 comprises 17 residues. Germline assignment: CDR1 SGDLS and CDR2 YYNGEE. Losses at the gene ends were 3 bases for V and 0 bases for J; bases not matched to a gene: 9. CDR3 coding DNA: TGTGCCAGCAGCGAGATCACCGGGACAGTCTCTGGAAACACCATATATTTT. Translated: CASSEITGTVSGNTIYF.

This clone was recorded a few times. This chain joins TRBV6-5 and TRBJ2-1; the match to TRBD2 covers 9 bases. The CDR3 runs to 13 residues. The junction had 4 bases not matched to a gene; V was cut back by 10 bases and J by 3 bases. Per the germline V gene, CDR1 is MNHEY and CDR2 is SVGAGI. The CDR3 DNA follows: TGTGCCACCATTAGCGGGAGCTACAATGAGCAGTTCTTC. It codes for CATISGSYNEQFF.

The genes are TRBV12-3 or TRBV12-4 and TRBJ1-1; D unresolved. V gave up 10 bases and J gave up 7 bases, with 16 bases separating them. This CDR3 has 12 residues. This CDR3 is CATQVVWNEAFF. For the CDR3, the DNA is TGTGCCACCCAGGTCGTATGGAATGAAGCTTTCTTT.

V and J are TRBV27 and TRBJ2-1; 7 nucleotides match TRBD1. V lost 1 base, J lost 1 base, and 7 bases stayed unmatched. Germline V gene lookup returns CDR1 MNHEY and CDR2 SMNVEV (reference sequence). The CDR3 spans 17 residues. The CDR3 DNA reads TGTGCCAGCAGTTTATACACCAGGGGGTTTTCCTACAATGAGCAGTTCTTC. Translation gives CASSLYTRGFSYNEQFF.

The rearrangement joins TRBV28 to TRBJ1-1, with no clear D. There are 13 residues in the CDR3. Trimming took off 2 bases at V and 1 base at J, with 5 bases between the two ends. The germline CDR1 and CDR2 sequences are MDHEN and SYDVKM. The CDR3 loop reads CASSLAGNTEAFF. The CDR3 DNA reads as TGTGCCAGCAGTTTAGCAGGGAACACTGAAGCTTTCTTT. The complete variable domain, with remaining parts taken from reference TRBV28 and TRBJ1-1, reads DVKVTQSSRYLVKRTGEKVFLECVQDMDHENMFWYRQDPGLGLRLIYFSYDVKMKEKGDIPEGYSVSREKKERFSLILESASTNQTSMYLCASSLAGNTEAFFGQGTRLTVV.

The chain employs TRBV4-1 and TRBJ2-5, with D possibly matching TRBD2 (6 bases). The germline CDR1 and CDR2 sequences are MGHRA and YSYEKL. Trimming removed 2 bases from V and 5 bases from J, with 15 bases in between. The CDR3 is 15 residues long. The DNA of the CDR3 is TGCGCCAGCAGCCAAATACAGGTCCTAGCGGAGACCCAGTACTTC. Translation: CASSQIQVLAETQYF.

This clone appeared a single time. CDR3 in DNA: TGTGCCAGCAGCTTGGAGTGGCGGTTGGCCTACAATGAGCAGTTCTTC. It encodes CASSLEWRLAYNEQFF. The chain employs TRBV5-4 and TRBJ2-1; D not certain. V was cut by 0 bases and J by 2 bases, with 12 bases left in between. Germline V lookup: CDR1 SGHNT, CDR2 YYREEE (reference sequence). The CDR3 is 16 residues long.

DNA for the CDR3: TGTGCCAGCAGCGTGGGCTCTGGAAATGAAAAACTGTTTTTT. It encodes CASSVGSGNEKLFF. The rearrangement uses TRBV9 and TRBJ1-4, with no clear D. Trimming cost V 2 bases and J 5 bases, with 10 bases left between them. The CDR3 is 14 residues long. Per the germline V gene, CDR1 is SGDLS and CDR2 is YYNGEE.

The gene calls are TRBV30 and TRBJ1-2, with 9 bases aligning to TRBD1. Trimming cost V 2 bases and J 7 bases; bases outside gene matches: 11. The CDR3 contains 15 residues. Germline lookup yields CDR1 GTSNPN and CDR2 SVGIG (reference sequence). The CDR3 DNA is TGTGCCTGGAGTTCCACAGGGGGCGCGAAGGCTGGCTACACCTTC. It translates to CAWSSTGGAKAGYTF.